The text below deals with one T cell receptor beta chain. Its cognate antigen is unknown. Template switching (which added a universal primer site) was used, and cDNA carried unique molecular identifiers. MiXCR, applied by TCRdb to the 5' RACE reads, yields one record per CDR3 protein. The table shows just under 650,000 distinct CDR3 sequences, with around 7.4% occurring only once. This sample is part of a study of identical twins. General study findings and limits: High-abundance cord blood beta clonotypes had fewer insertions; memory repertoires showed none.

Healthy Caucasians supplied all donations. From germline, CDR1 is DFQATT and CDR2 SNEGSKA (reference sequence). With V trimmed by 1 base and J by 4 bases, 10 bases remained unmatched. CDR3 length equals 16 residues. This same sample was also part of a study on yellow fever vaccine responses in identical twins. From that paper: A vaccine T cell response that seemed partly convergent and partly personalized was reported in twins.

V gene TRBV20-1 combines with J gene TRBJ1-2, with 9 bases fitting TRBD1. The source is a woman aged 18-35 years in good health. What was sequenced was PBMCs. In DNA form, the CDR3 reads TGCAGTGCTAGAGGGATGGGGACAGGGAGTGTCTATGGCTACACCTTC. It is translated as CSARGMGTGSVYGYTF.